These T cell receptor beta chains were read from a single sample in a study of T cells in Graves' hyperthyroidism and ophthalmopathy. TCRdb ran MiXCR on the multiplex PCR reads and lists one entry per CDR3 protein. The table has fewer than 350,000 distinct CDR3 sequences, around a fifth seen once. The sequencing sample was made of blood. The receptors were gathered from a woman aged 50 to 60 with Graves' hyperthyroidism. The CDR3 runs from the conserved cysteine through the conserved F or W. A D gene is named only where the DNA matches it firmly. Size values are once, few and many counts, or a class for expanded clones, and some rows have none.

TRBV9	few	TRBD1	TRBJ1-3	CASSVEGTAFSGNTIYF	TGTGCCAGCAGCGTAGAGGGGACAGCTTTCTCTGGAAACACCATATATTTT
TRBV5-5	many	-	TRBJ1-1	CASSLGYSRGTEAFF	TGTGCCAGCAGCTTGGGGTACTCTAGGGGCACTGAAGCTTTCTTT
TRBV7-7	many	-	TRBJ1-2	CASSTPGADGYTF	TGTGCTAGCAGCACCCCAGGGGCGGATGGCTACACCTTC
TRBV6-5	once	TRBD1	TRBJ2-5	CASSNRGVETQYF	TGTGCCAGCAGTAACAGGGGGGTAGAGACCCAGTACTTC
TRBV28	many	TRBD1	TRBJ2-7	CASRRGGQGTYEQYF	TGTGCCAGCAGGCGAGGGGGACAGGGAACCTACGAGCAGTACTTC
TRBV9	-	TRBD1	TRBJ1-2	CASSPRDRRPESYTF	TGTGCCAGCAGCCCCCGGGACAGGCGTCCCGAAAGCTACACCTTC
TRBV29-1	many	-	TRBJ1-2	CSVDLRGSPPGYTF	TGCAGCGTTGACTTACGGGGGAGCCCTCCGGGCTACACCTTC
TRBV4-1	-	-	TRBJ1-4	CASSPGDATNEKLFF	TGCGCCAGCAGCCCCGGGGACGCAACTAATGAAAAACTGTTTTTT
TRBV19	few	TRBD1	TRBJ1-5	CASRRGPVSNQPQHF	TGTGCCAGCAGGAGGGGGCCAGTCAGCAATCAGCCCCAGCATTTT
TRBV11-2	many	TRBD2	TRBJ2-5	CASSLLGGSGVETQYF	TGTGCCAGCAGCCTCCTCGGGGGGTCGGGGGTCGAGACCCAGTACTTC
TRBV20-1	many	-	TRBJ1-1	CSATSGTEAFF	TGCAGTGCTACCTCCGGCACTGAAGCTTTCTTT
TRBV5-1	many	-	TRBJ2-3	CASSSGVTDTQYF	TGCGCCAGCAGCTCCGGAGTTACAGATACGCAGTATTTT
TRBV10-3	-	-	TRBJ2-7	CAISGAGVLYEQYF	TGTGCCATCAGTGGGGCAGGGGTTCTCTACGAGCAGTACTTC
TRBV13	-	-	TRBJ1-6	CASSFRDIESPLHF	TGTGCCAGCAGCTTCAGGGACATTGAATCACCCCTCCACTTT
TRBV30	-	-	TRBJ2-2	CAWSTTHTYTGELFF	TGTGCCTGGTCCACCACACATACCTACACCGGGGAGCTGTTTTTT
TRBV19	-	-	TRBJ2-4	CASSSPGAAAKNIQYF	TGTGCCAGTTCATCGCCCGGGGCGGCAGCCAAAAACATTCAGTACTTC
TRBV2	many	-	TRBJ2-1	CASNSRVFDEQFF	TGTGCCAGCAACTCCAGGGTTTTCGATGAGCAGTTCTTC
TRBV3-1	many	-	TRBJ2-7	CASSEPGGYSYEQYF	TGTGCCAGCAGCGAACCCGGGGGATACTCCTACGAGCAGTACTTC
TRBV18	many	-	TRBJ2-1	CASSQLREFLGNEQFF	TGTGCCAGCTCGCAGCTTCGGGAGTTCCTGGGGAATGAGCAGTTCTTC
TRBV29-1	-	-	TRBJ2-6	CSVRSRVGGANVLTF	TGCAGCGTCCGCTCCAGGGTCGGTGGGGCCAACGTCCTGACTTTC
TRBV6-5	-	-	TRBJ2-7	CASSYSPPNPGNPSYEQYF	TGTGCCAGCAGTTACTCCCCACCAAATCCCGGGAATCCCTCCTACGAGCAGTACTTC
TRBV11-2	-	-	TRBJ2-3	CASSPTRTDTQYF	TGTGCCAGCAGCCCGACCCGCACAGATACGCAGTATTTT
TRBV3-1	many	TRBD1	TRBJ1-5	CASSITTGSNQPQHF	TGTGCCAGCAGCATAACGACAGGGAGCAATCAGCCCCAGCATTTT
TRBV5-1	-	-	TRBJ2-1	CASRTGNEQFF	TGCGCCAGCCGGACCGGGAATGAGCAGTTCTTC
TRBV9	-	-	TRBJ1-3	CASSVAGDAGNTIYF	TGTGCCAGCAGCGTAGCGGGGGATGCCGGAAACACCATATATTTT
TRBV27	many	-	TRBJ1-3	CASSLRRSGNTIYF	TGTGCCAGCAGTTTAAGGCGGTCTGGAAACACCATATATTTT
TRBV25-1	-	-	TRBJ2-1	CAMAGPNNNEQFF	TGTGCCATGGCGGGACCGAATAACAATGAGCAGTTCTTC
TRBV20-1	-	-	TRBJ1-1	CSARKQNTEAFF	TGCAGTGCTAGAAAGCAGAACACTGAAGCTTTCTTT
TRBV12-3/TRBV12-4	many	TRBD2	TRBJ2-1	CASSPRTSAHNEQFF	TGTGCCAGCAGTCCCAGGACTAGCGCCCACAATGAGCAGTTCTTC
TRBV28	few	-	TRBJ2-1	CASSLGKGTYNEQFF	TGTGCCAGCAGTCTGGGCAAGGGGACCTACAATGAGCAATTCTTC
TRBV6-1	few	TRBD1	TRBJ2-1	CASSRPGGSNEQFF	TGTGCCAGCAGCCGGCCAGGGGGTTCCAATGAGCAGTTCTTC
TRBV2	many	TRBD1	TRBJ1-5	CASRTGDRGQMSNQPQHF	TGTGCCAGCAGGACGGGCGACAGGGGGCAGATGAGCAATCAGCCCCAGCATTTT
TRBV12-3/TRBV12-4	many	-	TRBJ2-7	CASSFGAQRGEQYF	TGTGCCAGCAGTTTTGGGGCTCAGCGAGGCGAGCAGTACTTC
TRBV28	few	-	TRBJ2-1	CASIGRDHNEQFF	TGTGCCAGCATAGGCAGGGATCACAATGAGCAGTTCTTC
TRBV30	many	TRBD2	TRBJ2-1	CAWRGLAGVNEQFF	TGTGCCTGGAGGGGTCTAGCGGGGGTCAATGAGCAGTTCTTC
TRBV10-3	many	TRBD1	TRBJ1-1	CATGGTGSNTEAFF	TGTGCCACCGGCGGGACAGGGTCGAACACTGAAGCTTTCTTT
TRBV2	-	TRBD2	TRBJ2-1	CAGGGSGTVSYNEQFF	TGTGCCGGTGGGGGTAGCGGGACGGTCTCCTACAATGAGCAGTTCTTC
TRBV11-2	many	TRBD2	TRBJ2-3	CASSPGGHRTDTQYF	TGTGCCAGCAGCCCGGGGGGGCATCGCACAGATACGCAGTATTTT
TRBV28	-	-	TRBJ2-3	CASSLFSKRTDTQYF	TGTGCCAGCAGTTTATTTTCAAAGCGGACAGATACGCAGTATTTT
TRBV20-1	many	TRBD1	TRBJ1-2	CSARGTGVDYGYTF	TGCAGTGCTAGAGGGACAGGGGTTGACTATGGCTACACCTTC
TRBV5-6	-	-	TRBJ1-2	CASTSQTGTIYGYTF	TGTGCCAGCACTTCACAGACAGGTACAATCTATGGCTACACCTTC
TRBV19	-	-	TRBJ2-5	CASSMGRTFKETQYF	TGTGCCAGTAGTATGGGACGGACCTTTAAAGAGACCCAGTACTTC
TRBV2	many	-	TRBJ1-5	CASRPLRDQPQHF	TGTGCCAGCAGGCCTCTGAGAGATCAGCCCCAGCATTTT
TRBV28	many	-	TRBJ1-5	CASTISVGQPQHF	TGTGCCAGCACCATCAGCGTCGGACAGCCCCAGCATTTT
TRBV5-1	many	-	TRBJ1-1	CASSTGHPNTEAFF	TGCGCCAGCAGCACGGGACATCCGAACACTGAAGCTTTCTTT
TRBV20-1	many	-	TRBJ1-1	CSATKFMNTEAFF	TGCAGTGCTACCAAGTTCATGAACACTGAAGCTTTCTTT
TRBV9	-	TRBD2	TRBJ2-5	CASSVTTSGLAGQETQYF	TGTGCCAGCAGCGTAACTACCTCGGGACTAGCGGGGCAAGAGACCCAGTACTTC
TRBV18	-	-	TRBJ2-3	CASSPFSGDTDTQYF	TGTGCCAGCTCACCATTTAGCGGAGACACAGATACGCAGTATTTT
TRBV6-5	few	TRBD2	TRBJ2-2	CASSYSIIAGNTGELFF	TGTGCCAGCAGTTACTCGATAATAGCGGGGAACACCGGGGAGCTGTTTTTT
TRBV10-3	few	-	TRBJ1-1	CAISDWSSRNTEAFF	TGTGCCATCAGTGATTGGAGTTCCAGGAACACTGAAGCTTTCTTT
TRBV6-5	-	TRBD1	TRBJ1-5	CASSLQGRNQPQHF	TGTGCCAGCAGTCTACAGGGGCGGAATCAGCCCCAGCATTTT